The 19 T cell receptor beta chains presented below share a single source sample, sequenced in a study of blood T cell repertoires in COVID-19. The table came from immunoSEQ multiplex PCR; TCRdb's copy has only in-frame clones and leaves some out. This sample has around 200,000 clones, with approximately 85% found just once. The sequenced sample consisted of PBMCs or T cells enriched from blood (not recorded which). These receptors all come from a man aged 35 to 55 who had recovered from COVID-19.

The chain couples TRBV6-5 to TRBJ1-5; TRBD1 agrees at 7 bases. Losses at the gene ends were 6 bases for V and 4 bases for J; bases not matched to a gene: 6. Germline lookup yields CDR1 MNHEY and CDR2 SVGAGI. This CDR3 has 14 residues. DNA for the CDR3: TGTGCCAGCAGCGGTACAGGGGAGAATCAGCCCCAGCATTTT. This codes for CASSGTGENQPQHF.

This sequence joins TRBV6-5 and TRBJ1-2; 8 nucleotides agree with TRBD1. V dropped 5 bases and J dropped 7; count of bases not matched to a gene: 9. Germline V lookup: CDR1 MNHEY, CDR2 SVGAGI. The CDR3 runs to 14 residues. The CDR3 sequence: CASSPGGAPGGYTF. CDR3 DNA: TGTGCCAGCAGTCCAGGGGGCGCCCCTGGTGGCTACACCTTC.

This clone was counted between two and nine times. As DNA, the CDR3 is TGCGCCAGCAGTGAACCTTACAGGGGGAGGTATGAAAAACTGTTTTTT. As protein: CASSEPYRGRYEKLFF. The chain couples TRBV10-2 to TRBJ1-4; 8 nucleotides line up with TRBD1. The CDR3 is made up of 16 amino acids. The ends lost 3 bases at V and 6 bases at J; junction bases unmatched: 9. Looked up from germline, CDR1 is WSHSY and CDR2 is SAAADI.

The chain carries TRBV11-3 and TRBJ2-7, with D possibly TRBD2 on 5 matching bases. Germline values: CDR1 SGHNT, CDR2 YENEEA. The length of the CDR3 is 12 residues. Trimming removed 5 bases at V and 4 bases at J, with 9 bases between. The CDR3 DNA is TGTGCCAGCAGCCGGGATACTTACGAGCAGTACTTC. Protein sequence: CASSRDTYEQYF.

J is TRBJ2-3 and V is TRBV6-5; D is possibly TRBD1 (6 bases). Germline V gives CDR1 MNHEY, CDR2 SVGAGI. The CDR3 extends over 14 amino acids. Trimming took 5 bases from V and 3 from J, leaving 12 bases between them. The CDR3: CASSQTGMTDTQYF. CDR3 sequence (DNA): TGTGCCAGCAGTCAGACAGGAATGACAGATACGCAGTATTTT.

The chain employs TRBV27 and TRBJ2-5; 10 bases agree with TRBD2. This CDR3 has 16 amino acids. Germline CDR1 and CDR2: MNHEY and SMNVEV (reference sequence). V lost 5 bases and J lost 3; bases outside the gene matches: 9. The CDR3 coding sequence is TGTGCCAGCAGTCTACTCAGCGGGAGGGTAGAAGAGACCCAGTACTTC. Residues: CASSLLSGRVEETQYF.

The table lists this clone with a few counts. The rearrangement links TRBV5-4 to TRBJ2-7, with D hard to call. Germline CDR1 is SGHNT and CDR2 is YYREEE (reference sequence). The ends were cut back, 4 bases at V and 1 base at J, with 15 bases in the middle. The CDR3 length is 15 residues. As DNA, the CDR3 is TGTGCCAGCAGCCTCCGGTCGTCCCGATCCTACGAGCAGTACTTC. Amino acids: CASSLRSSRSYEQYF.

This chain connects TRBV5-1 to TRBJ2-7; 9 bases match TRBD2. The CDR3 spans 15 residues. Germline V gene sequence: CDR1 SGHRS, CDR2 YFSETQ. The V segment lost 4 bases and the J segment 2 bases; nucleotides outside the gene matches: 7. In nucleotides, the CDR3 is TGCGCCAGCAGCCCGGGCGGCGGGGGGGCCTACGAGCAGTACTTC. This translates into CASSPGGGGAYEQYF.

This rearrangement joins TRBV11-2 to TRBJ2-3, with 8 bases aligning to TRBD1. Trimming cost V 6 bases and J 1 base; bases outside gene matches: 9. The CDR3 totals 16 residues. Germline V gene lookup returns CDR1 SGHAT and CDR2 FQNNGV. The CDR3 loop is CASSRQDRVGTDTQYF. Here the CDR3 DNA reads TGTGCCAGCAGTCGGCAGGACAGGGTCGGCACAGATACGCAGTATTTT.

The chain has TRBV2 and TRBJ1-5; TRBD1 matches at 9 bases. The CDR3 has 15 amino acids. Unmatched junction bases numbered 8, after V lost 6 bases and J lost 5 bases. CDR1 SNHLY and CDR2 FYNNEI come from the germline V gene. CDR3 protein: CASRAGQGGDQPQHF. CDR3 nucleotides: TGTGCCAGCAGAGCGGGACAGGGAGGTGATCAGCCCCAGCATTTT.

This chain connects TRBV5-1 to TRBJ1-2; possible D gene TRBD1, 5 bases. V was trimmed by 0 bases and J by 8 bases, leaving 14 bases between them. This CDR3 has 14 residues. Germline V gene sequence: CDR1 SGHRS, CDR2 YFSETQ. The CDR3 is CASSLDGAPRGYTF. The CDR3, as DNA: TGCGCCAGCAGCTTGGATGGGGCGCCGAGGGGCTACACCTTC.

The chain carries TRBV10-3 and TRBJ1-2; TRBD1 aligns across 11 bases. The CDR3 totals 15 residues. Trimming at V came to 2 bases and at J to 14 bases, leaving 13 bases not matched to a gene. Germline values: CDR1 ENHRY, CDR2 SYGVKD. The CDR3 here is CAISEPSGQGVPHTF. CDR3 nucleotide sequence: TGTGCCATCAGTGAGCCCTCGGGACAGGGGGTGCCACATACCTTC.

This clone was counted once. The chain carries TRBV2 and TRBJ2-1; 9 positions agree with TRBD2. Germline V gene sequence: CDR1 SNHLY, CDR2 FYNNEI. There are 19 residues in the CDR3. Losses at the gene ends were 0 bases for V and 2 bases for J; bases not matched to a gene: 11. In nucleotides, the CDR3 is TGTGCCAGCAGTGAAGCCGGCGGGAGGGCCTTTAGGACCTACAATGAGCAGTTCTTC. Protein: CASSEAGGRAFRTYNEQFF.

This rearrangement joins TRBV2 to TRBJ1-1, with D maybe TRBD1 (5 bases). Germline CDR1 SNHLY, CDR2 FYNNEI. CDR3 size: 12 residues. The V and J ends lost 7 bases and 6 bases respectively, with 12 bases between them. The CDR3, as DNA: TGTGCCAGCACGGACGACAGCGCTGAAGCTTTCTTT. It specifies CASTDDSAEAFF.

Concerning this clone: Other DNA sequences from this sample encode an identical CDR3 as well. The CDR3 sequence: CASSRTGTTNEKLFF. CDR3 bases: TGTGCCAGCAGCCGGACAGGGACAACTAATGAAAAACTGTTTTTT. V is TRBV28 and J is TRBJ1-4; 8 bases agree with TRBD1. The CDR3 runs to 15 residues. V lost 6 bases, J lost 0 bases, and 3 bases stayed unmatched. Germline lookup yields CDR1 MDHEN and CDR2 SYDVKM.

The V gene is TRBV7-6, the J gene TRBJ1-3; 7 bases fit TRBD1. The CDR3 loop spans 15 amino acids. Germline loops: CDR1 SGHVS, CDR2 FNYEAQ. Losses at the gene ends were 5 bases for V and 0 bases for J; bases not matched to a gene: 4. Here the CDR3 reads CASSPRQGSGNTIYF. In DNA, the CDR3 is TGTGCCAGCAGCCCGCGACAGGGCTCTGGAAACACCATATATTTT.

The J gene is TRBJ1-2, the V gene TRBV5-1, with 7 positions matching TRBD1. Losses at the gene ends were 3 bases for V and 0 bases for J; bases not matched to a gene: 17. This CDR3 is built from 19 residues. Germline V gives CDR1 SGHRS, CDR2 YFSETQ. CDR3 amino acids: CASSSPGQRRNRANYGYTF. The CDR3 DNA sequence: TGCGCCAGCAGCTCACCGGGACAGAGGAGAAACCGCGCTAACTATGGCTACACCTTC.

This clone has just one count. The chain employs TRBV20-1 and TRBJ1-2; TRBD1 is a possible D gene (5 bases). The CDR3 length is 12 residues. The germline V and J ends were trimmed by 3 bases and 6 bases, with 11 bases remaining between them. CDR1 and CDR2 (germline): DFQATT, SNEGSKA (reference sequence). In nucleotides, the CDR3 is TGCAGTGCTAGTTTAGGAGGGGATGGCTACACCTTC. Protein sequence: CSASLGGDGYTF.

The J gene is TRBJ1-2, the V gene TRBV24-1, with 7 nucleotides matching TRBD1. CDR1 and CDR2 from the germline V gene are KGHDR and SFDVKD. V shed 3 bases and J 2 bases; nucleotides not matched to a gene: 8. CDR3 length: 16 amino acids. This CDR3 reads CATSDPATGSNYGYTF. DNA of the CDR3: TGTGCCACCAGTGATCCTGCGACAGGGTCGAACTATGGCTACACCTTC.